The rows below give T cell receptor beta chains drawn from one sample of a study of T cell responses to AZD1222 COVID-19 vaccine. Sequencing was performed with immunoSEQ multiplex PCR; in TCRdb, only in-frame clones are kept and a portion is missing. Seen here are about 120,000 clones, 85% to 90% observed once, and the top ten hold about 8.8%. The source material was peripheral blood, sampled on day 0 of AZD1222 vaccination. Receptor source: an adult in good health. Both conserved end residues are part of each CDR3. The D gene is left open where the match is weak. Some rows mark clone size as missing; the rest say once, few, many or name a class of expanded clone.

D: TRBD1; J: TRBJ1-4; size: NA; V: TRBV6-5; CDR3: CASSYGRQGNEKLFF; DNA: TGTGCCAGCAGTTACGGTCGACAGGGAAATGAAAAACTGTTTTTT
D: TRBD1; J: TRBJ2-7; size: NA; V: TRBV7-7; CDR3: CASSPDRVGEQYF; DNA: TGTGCCAGCAGCCCTGACAGGGTGGGGGAGCAGTACTTC
D: TRBD1; J: TRBJ1-2; size: once; V: TRBV30; CDR3: CAWSSKGTGKSYTF; DNA: TGTGCCTGGAGTAGTAAAGGGACAGGGAAAAGCTACACCTTC
D: TRBD1; J: TRBJ2-2; size: NA; V: TRBV11-3; CDR3: CASSFSGQGTTGELFF; DNA: TGTGCCAGCAGCTTTTCGGGACAGGGTACAACCGGGGAGCTGTTTTTT
D: TRBD1; J: TRBJ1-2; size: NA; V: TRBV19; CDR3: CASHDRGLYGYTF; DNA: TGTGCCAGTCATGACAGGGGGCTCTATGGCTACACCTTC
D: NA; J: TRBJ1-1; size: NA; V: TRBV6-5; CDR3: CASSYMGTEAFF; DNA: TGTGCCAGCAGTTACATGGGCACTGAAGCTTTCTTT
D: NA; J: TRBJ1-2; size: NA; V: TRBV27; CDR3: CASRSTSTHGYTF; DNA: TGTGCCAGCAGATCGACATCCACTCATGGCTACACCTTC
D: TRBD1; J: TRBJ1-2; size: NA; V: TRBV5-1; CDR3: CASSLAVGQGSNYGYTF; DNA: TGCGCCAGCAGCTTGGCCGTGGGACAGGGATCCAACTATGGCTACACCTTC
D: NA; J: TRBJ1-1; size: NA; V: TRBV19; CDR3: CASSMGGTQNTEAFF; DNA: TGTGCCAGTAGTATGGGAGGGACTCAGAACACTGAAGCTTTCTTT
D: NA; J: TRBJ1-5; size: NA; V: TRBV5-5; CDR3: CASSQDINQPQHF; DNA: TGTGCCAGCAGCCAGGACATTAATCAGCCCCAGCATTTT
D: NA; J: TRBJ1-2; size: NA; V: TRBV10-3; CDR3: CAISDRGGEDGYTF; DNA: TGTGCCATCAGTGACCGGGGAGGGGAAGATGGCTACACCTTC
D: NA; J: TRBJ1-2; size: few; V: TRBV3-1/TRBV3-2; CDR3: CASSQVLWGRVDYGYTF; DNA: TGTGCCAGCAGCCAAGTCCTCTGGGGGCGGGTCGACTATGGCTACACCTTC
D: NA; J: TRBJ2-1; size: NA; V: TRBV4-1; CDR3: CASSNRDEGSDEQFF; DNA: TGCGCCAGCAGCAACCGGGATGAGGGGTCAGATGAGCAGTTCTTC
D: NA; J: TRBJ1-3; size: NA; V: TRBV28; CDR3: CASGWSSGNTIYF; DNA: TGTGCCAGCGGGTGGAGCTCTGGAAACACCATATATTTT
D: NA; J: TRBJ1-6; size: NA; V: TRBV18; CDR3: CASSPELLRDNSPLHF; DNA: TGTGCCAGCTCACCAGAGCTCCTACGGGATAATTCACCCCTCCACTTT
D: NA; J: TRBJ2-7; size: NA; V: TRBV5-1; CDR3: CASSFNGPGDEQYF; DNA: TGCGCCAGCAGCTTCAACGGGCCAGGCGACGAGCAGTACTTC
D: TRBD1; J: TRBJ1-2; size: NA; V: TRBV3-1/TRBV3-2; CDR3: CASTGDSYGYTF; DNA: TGTGCCAGCACCGGGGACAGCTATGGCTACACCTTC
D: NA; J: TRBJ1-2; size: few; V: TRBV28; CDR3: CASTSHHGSTGYTF; DNA: TGTGCCAGCACCTCCCACCACGGGTCTACTGGCTACACCTTC
D: TRBD1; J: TRBJ1-5; size: NA; V: TRBV5-1; CDR3: CASSFGTGVEPQHF; DNA: TGCGCCAGCAGCTTTGGGACAGGGGTGGAGCCCCAGCATTTT
D: NA; J: TRBJ1-4; size: NA; V: TRBV4-2; CDR3: CASSQGLEKLFF; DNA: TGTGCCAGCAGCCAAGGGTTGGAAAAACTGTTTTTT
D: TRBD1; J: TRBJ2-7; size: NA; V: TRBV5-1; CDR3: CASSVRGDRLNYEQYF; DNA: TGCGCCAGCAGCGTAAGGGGGGACAGGCTTAACTACGAGCAGTACTTC
D: NA; J: TRBJ1-2; size: NA; V: TRBV20-1; CDR3: CSGGALFGYTF; DNA: TGCAGTGGGGGGGCCCTCTTTGGCTACACCTTC
D: NA; J: TRBJ2-5; size: NA; V: TRBV7-6; CDR3: CASSRSAGRQETQYF; DNA: TGTGCCAGCAGCCGTTCAGCGGGCCGCCAAGAGACCCAGTACTTC
D: NA; J: TRBJ1-4; size: NA; V: TRBV19; CDR3: CASSGGSGPFNEKLFF; DNA: TGTGCCAGTAGTGGGGGTTCTGGACCATTTAATGAAAAACTGTTTTTT
D: NA; J: TRBJ2-3; size: NA; V: TRBV6-5; CDR3: CASRRTGPGTDTQYF; DNA: TGTGCCAGCAGACGGACGGGACCCGGCACAGATACGCAGTATTTT
D: NA; J: TRBJ2-3; size: NA; V: TRBV7-3; CDR3: CASSSGTTNTQYF; DNA: TGTGCCAGCAGCTCCGGTACGACTAATACGCAGTATTTT
D: NA; J: TRBJ2-6; size: NA; V: TRBV15; CDR3: CATFRPSGANVLTF; DNA: TGTGCCACATTTAGGCCCTCTGGGGCCAACGTCCTGACTTTC
D: NA; J: TRBJ1-2; size: NA; V: TRBV7-2; CDR3: CASSLPHYRETGYGYTF; DNA: TGTGCCAGCAGCTTACCCCATTACCGGGAAACAGGCTATGGCTACACCTTC
D: TRBD1; J: TRBJ1-1; size: NA; V: TRBV6-6; CDR3: CASSDRESNTEAFF; DNA: TGTGCCAGCAGTGACAGGGAATCAAACACTGAAGCTTTCTTT
D: NA; J: TRBJ1-4; size: NA; V: TRBV10-1; CDR3: CASRALRGGREKLFF; DNA: TGCGCCAGCAGGGCCCTCCGAGGGGGTCGTGAAAAACTGTTTTTT
D: NA; J: TRBJ2-7; size: NA; V: TRBV21-1; CDR3: CASSNGTDSSSYEQYF; DNA: TGTGCCAGCAGCAACGGGACAGACTCGAGCTCCTACGAGCAGTACTTC
D: TRBD1; J: TRBJ1-1; size: NA; V: TRBV10-3; CDR3: CAIKGTAALSEAFF; DNA: TGTGCCATCAAGGGGACAGCCGCTCTTTCTGAAGCTTTCTTT
D: TRBD2; J: TRBJ2-7; size: NA; V: TRBV7-8; CDR3: CASSSGLAGGPSYEQYF; DNA: TGTGCCAGCAGCTCGGGACTAGCGGGAGGGCCGTCCTACGAGCAGTACTTC
D: NA; J: TRBJ1-2; size: NA; V: TRBV27; CDR3: CASSFGAGTAEGYTF; DNA: TGTGCCAGCAGTTTCGGTGCAGGGACCGCGGAGGGCTACACCTTC
D: NA; J: TRBJ1-2; size: NA; V: TRBV19; CDR3: CASSIAGLYGYTF; DNA: TGTGCCAGTAGTATAGCAGGGCTCTATGGCTACACCTTC
D: TRBD1; J: TRBJ2-7; size: NA; V: TRBV7-8; CDR3: CASSLRGQGARGQYF; DNA: TGTGCCAGCAGCTTAAGGGGACAGGGGGCGCGCGGGCAGTACTTC
D: NA; J: TRBJ2-5; size: NA; V: TRBV7-2; CDR3: CASSLGLEEETQYF; DNA: TGTGCCAGCAGCTTAGGACTAGAGGAAGAGACCCAGTACTTC
D: NA; J: TRBJ1-2; size: once; V: TRBV7-9; CDR3: CASSLLQDYGYTF; DNA: TGTGCCAGCAGCTTACTACAGGACTATGGCTACACCTTC
D: NA; J: TRBJ2-2; size: NA; V: TRBV11-2; CDR3: CASSALVPGQAGAGELFF; DNA: TGTGCCAGCAGCGCGCTGGTCCCGGGACAAGCCGGGGCCGGGGAGCTGTTTTTT
D: TRBD1; J: TRBJ1-1; size: NA; V: TRBV7-2; CDR3: CASSPPGTGGFGTEAFF; DNA: TGTGCCAGCAGCCCCCCGGGGACAGGGGGCTTCGGCACTGAAGCTTTCTTT
D: NA; J: TRBJ1-2; size: once; V: TRBV7-2; CDR3: CASSPAGGANYGYTF; DNA: TGTGCCAGCAGCCCCGCCGGGGGGGCTAACTATGGCTACACCTTC
D: NA; J: TRBJ1-4; size: NA; V: TRBV28; CDR3: CASANRDLPEKLFF; DNA: TGTGCCAGCGCTAACCGGGACCTCCCTGAAAAACTGTTTTTT
D: NA; J: TRBJ1-5; size: NA; V: TRBV27; CDR3: CASRFVKGRDQPQHF; DNA: TGTGCCAGCAGGTTTGTGAAGGGGCGGGATCAGCCCCAGCATTTT
D: NA; J: TRBJ1-2; size: NA; V: TRBV5-4; CDR3: CASSQIRSSSNYGYTF; DNA: TGTGCCAGCAGCCAGATCCGTAGTAGTAGTAACTATGGCTACACCTTC
D: NA; J: TRBJ1-1; size: NA; V: TRBV5-1; CDR3: CASSLESGWRTEAFF; DNA: TGCGCCAGCAGCTTGGAGTCTGGATGGCGCACTGAAGCTTTCTTT
D: TRBD1; J: TRBJ1-1; size: NA; V: TRBV12-3/TRBV12-4; CDR3: CASHRGPGTEAFF; DNA: TGTGCCAGCCACAGGGGCCCGGGCACTGAAGCTTTCTTT
D: NA; J: TRBJ1-1; size: NA; V: TRBV19; CDR3: CASTSSLNTEAFF; DNA: TGTGCCAGTACCTCCAGCTTGAACACTGAAGCTTTCTTT
D: NA; J: TRBJ1-2; size: NA; V: TRBV18; CDR3: CASSPNRDGGYTF; DNA: TGTGCCAGCTCACCTAACCGGGACGGTGGCTACACCTTC
D: NA; J: TRBJ2-1; size: NA; V: TRBV2; CDR3: CASRDRRYEQFF; DNA: TGTGCCAGCAGGGATAGGAGGTATGAGCAGTTCTTC
D: NA; J: TRBJ1-1; size: NA; V: TRBV4-3; CDR3: CASSHAGTMNTEAFF; DNA: TGCGCCAGCAGCCATGCGGGAACCATGAACACTGAAGCTTTCTTT
D: NA; J: TRBJ1-5; size: NA; V: TRBV5-6; CDR3: CASSLGLPGPQHF; DNA: TGTGCCAGCAGCTTGGGGCTCCCGGGGCCCCAGCATTTT